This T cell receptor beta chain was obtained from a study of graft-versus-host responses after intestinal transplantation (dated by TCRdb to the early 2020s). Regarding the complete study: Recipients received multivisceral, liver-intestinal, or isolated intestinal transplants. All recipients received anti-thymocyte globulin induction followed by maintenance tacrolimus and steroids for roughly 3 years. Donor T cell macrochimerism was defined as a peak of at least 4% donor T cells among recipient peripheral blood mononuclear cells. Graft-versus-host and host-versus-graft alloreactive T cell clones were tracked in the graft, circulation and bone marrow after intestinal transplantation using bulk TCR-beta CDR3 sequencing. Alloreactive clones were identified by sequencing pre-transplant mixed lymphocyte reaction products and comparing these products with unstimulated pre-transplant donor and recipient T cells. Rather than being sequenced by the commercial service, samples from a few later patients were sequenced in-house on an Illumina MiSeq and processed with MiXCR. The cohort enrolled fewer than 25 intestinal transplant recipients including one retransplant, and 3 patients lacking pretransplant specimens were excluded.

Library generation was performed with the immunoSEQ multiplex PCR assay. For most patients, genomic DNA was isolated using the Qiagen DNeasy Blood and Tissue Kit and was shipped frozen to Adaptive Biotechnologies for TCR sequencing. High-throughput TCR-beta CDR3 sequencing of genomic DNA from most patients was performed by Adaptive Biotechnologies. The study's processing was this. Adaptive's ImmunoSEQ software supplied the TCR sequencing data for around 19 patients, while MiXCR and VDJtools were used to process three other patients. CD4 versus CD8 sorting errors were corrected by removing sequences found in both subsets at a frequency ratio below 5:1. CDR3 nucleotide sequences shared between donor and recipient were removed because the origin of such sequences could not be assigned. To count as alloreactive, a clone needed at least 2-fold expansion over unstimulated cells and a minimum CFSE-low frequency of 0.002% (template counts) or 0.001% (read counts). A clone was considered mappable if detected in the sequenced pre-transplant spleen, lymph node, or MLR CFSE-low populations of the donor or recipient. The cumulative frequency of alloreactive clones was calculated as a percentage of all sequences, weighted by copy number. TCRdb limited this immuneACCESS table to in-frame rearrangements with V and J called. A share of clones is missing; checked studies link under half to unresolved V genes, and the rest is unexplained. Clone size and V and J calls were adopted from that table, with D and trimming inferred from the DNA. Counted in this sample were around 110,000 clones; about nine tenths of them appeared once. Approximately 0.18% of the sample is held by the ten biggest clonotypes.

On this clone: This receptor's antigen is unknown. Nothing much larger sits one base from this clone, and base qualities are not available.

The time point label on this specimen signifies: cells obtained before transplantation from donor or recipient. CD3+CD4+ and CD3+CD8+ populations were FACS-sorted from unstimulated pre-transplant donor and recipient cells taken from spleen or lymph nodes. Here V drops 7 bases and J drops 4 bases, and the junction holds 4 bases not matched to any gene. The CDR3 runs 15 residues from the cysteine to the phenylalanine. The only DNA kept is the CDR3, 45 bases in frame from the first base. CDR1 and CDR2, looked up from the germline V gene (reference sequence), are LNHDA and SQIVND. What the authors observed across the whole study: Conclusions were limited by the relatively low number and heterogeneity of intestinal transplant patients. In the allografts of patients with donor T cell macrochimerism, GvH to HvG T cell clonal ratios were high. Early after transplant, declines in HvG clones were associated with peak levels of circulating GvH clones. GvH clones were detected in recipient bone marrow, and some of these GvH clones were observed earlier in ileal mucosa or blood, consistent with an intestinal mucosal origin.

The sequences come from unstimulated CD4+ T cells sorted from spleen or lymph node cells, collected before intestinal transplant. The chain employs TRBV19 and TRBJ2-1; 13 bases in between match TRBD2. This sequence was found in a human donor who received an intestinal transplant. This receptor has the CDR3 CASTWTSGGYNEQFF. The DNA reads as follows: TGTGCCAGTACTTGGACTAGCGGGGGTTACAATGAGCAGTTCTTC.